The T cell receptor beta chain described here comes from a study of control samples from healthy donors and cancer patients. The protocol was immunoSEQ multiplex PCR, while the TCRdb copy is restricted to in-frame clones and leaves out a portion. The sample lists some 130,000 clones; 92% were seen once. The CDR3 loop spans 15 amino acids. Germline CDR1 and CDR2: MRHNA and SNTAGT. The J segment lost 6 bases and the V segment lost 5 bases, leaving 4 bases of the junction unmatched. This TCR came from a man aged 18 to 35 in good health. The chain links TRBV6-4 to TRBJ2-3; 14 bases match TRBD2. The sample was blood. For the CDR3, the DNA is TGTGCCAGCAGTTCGACTAGCGGGGGGGCGGATACGCAGTATTTT. Translation: CASSSTSGGADTQYF.